This T cell receptor beta chain was observed in a study of cytomegalovirus exposure and HLA in healthy donors. In the study overall: Genotyping showed around 80% of fewer than 500 donors falling in the Caucasian-associated ancestry cluster.

The CDR3 totals 13 residues. V gave up 0 bases and J gave up 8 bases, with 8 bases separating them. Germline CDR1 reads MNHEY; CDR2 reads SMNVEV (reference sequence). The study, taken as a whole, reports: Sequences of the TCR beta chain were said to predict the HLA-A and HLA-B alleles of most subjects accurately. Later genetic work tied a missense DCLRE1C variant to beta-chain V and J trimming. CMV serostatus was the only immune exposure information that was available.

Remarks on this clone: Its cognate antigen is unknown.

PCR amplification relied on 60 Vbeta primers (plus 13 Jbeta primers). The data were produced by immunoSEQ multiplex PCR, yet TCRdb's version contains in-frame clones alone and is incomplete. The table has 250,000 to 350,000 clones, 85% to 90% seen once. This clonotype was sampled from a woman younger than 30 in good health and CMV-seronegative. The sequencing sample was made of PBMCs. The gene calls are TRBV27 and TRBJ2-1; D is uncertain. DNA for the CDR3: TGTGCCAGCAGTTTATCCTATGAGGATGAGCAGTTCTTC. Its translation is CASSLSYEDEQFF.